Listed below are T cell receptor beta chains from one sample, sequenced in a study of CD8 T cells in ankylosing spondylitis. TCRdb itself ran the 5' RACE reads through MiXCR, one entry per CDR3 protein. The sample records 310,000 or so distinct CDR3 sequences, around 18% being singletons. The sample was blood, either unsorted or a sorted T cell fraction (not recorded which). The receptors were gathered from a male donor with ankylosing spondylitis or in good health (not recorded which). Both conserved end residues are part of each CDR3. D genes are given only for firm matches. Not every row has a clone size; where given, it reads once, few, many or a size class.

d_call clone_size j_call v_call cdr3_nt cdr3_aa
. few TRBJ1-1 TRBV20-1 TGCAGTGCTACCAGGGCGGGCACTGAAGCTTTCTTT CSATRAGTEAFF
. few TRBJ2-2 TRBV15 TGTGCCACCAGCAGAGTGTTCGGCACCGGGGAGCTGTTTTTT CATSRVFGTGELFF
. . TRBJ1-1 TRBV5-1 TGCGCCAGCAGCCCGGGGGCGGGTATGAACACTGAAGCTTTCTTT CASSPGAGMNTEAFF
TRBD1 few TRBJ1-5 TRBV20-1 TGCAGTGCTAGAGGGCAGGGGGGGCCTCGTAGCAATCAGCCCCAGCATTTT CSARGQGGPRSNQPQHF
. many TRBJ1-5 TRBV9 TGTGCCAGCAGCGAACAGGGATTCGGCAATCAGCCCCAGCATTTT CASSEQGFGNQPQHF
. few TRBJ2-1 TRBV20-1 TGCAGTGCTAGTGCTCAGGAGAGCTCCTACAATGAGCAGTTCTTC CSASAQESSYNEQFF
. . TRBJ2-1 TRBV6-5 TGTGCCAGCAGTGAAAAAGGGGAGCAGTTCTTC CASSEKGEQFF
. few TRBJ1-1 TRBV5-1 TGCGCCAGCAGCGCGGACCTTAACACTGAAGCTTTCTTT CASSADLNTEAFF
. few TRBJ2-1 TRBV11-2 TGTGCCAGCAGCTTAGTCCAAGTCCGAGGAGAGCAGTTCTTC CASSLVQVRGEQFF
TRBD2 few TRBJ2-3 TRBV3-1 TGTGCCAGCAGTCAAGTAGCGGGGGACCACACAGATACGCAGTATTTT CASSQVAGDHTDTQYF
. . TRBJ1-2 TRBV5-1 TGCGCCAGCAGCTTGGAGGACATAAACTATGGCTACACCTTC CASSLEDINYGYTF
. . TRBJ2-2 TRBV6-1 TGTGCCAGCGGGGGGAATTTTTTGAACACCGGGGAGCTGTTTTTT CASGGNFLNTGELFF
. few TRBJ2-1 TRBV6-1 TGTGCCAGCAGCCTGGGGGAGTTCCTGGGGAATGAGCAGTTCTTC CASSLGEFLGNEQFF
TRBD1 few TRBJ1-6 TRBV12-3/TRBV12-4 TGTGCCAGCAGCCGGGGACAGGGGGCCTTGGGGTCACCCCTCCACTTT CASSRGQGALGSPLHF
TRBD2 many TRBJ2-3 TRBV29-1 TGCAGCGTTGAAGTCTCTAGCGGGAGGAGGGCAGATACGCAGTATTTT CSVEVSSGRRADTQYF
. . TRBJ1-2 TRBV12-3/TRBV12-4 TGTGCCAGCAGTCTCGCCTCAGATAACTATGGCTACACCTTC CASSLASDNYGYTF
. many TRBJ2-1 TRBV6-5 TGTGCCAGCAGTTACTCGACGGCTAGCAATGAGCAGTTCTTC CASSYSTASNEQFF
. . TRBJ2-1 TRBV28 TGTGCCAGCAAGCTGGCGGGTCCGACCTACAATGAGCAGTTCTTC CASKLAGPTYNEQFF